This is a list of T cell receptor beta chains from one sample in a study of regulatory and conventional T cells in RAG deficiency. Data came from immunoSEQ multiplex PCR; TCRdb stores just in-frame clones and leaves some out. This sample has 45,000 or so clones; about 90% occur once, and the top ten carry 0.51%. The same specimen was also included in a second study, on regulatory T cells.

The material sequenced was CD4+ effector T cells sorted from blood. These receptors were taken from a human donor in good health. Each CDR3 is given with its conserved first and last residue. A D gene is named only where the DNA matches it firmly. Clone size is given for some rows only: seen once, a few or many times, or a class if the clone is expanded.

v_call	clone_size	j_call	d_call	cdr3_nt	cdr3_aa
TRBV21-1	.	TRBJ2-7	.	TGTGCCAGCAGCAAAGCCCAGACAGGCTACGAGCAGTACTTC	CASSKAQTGYEQYF
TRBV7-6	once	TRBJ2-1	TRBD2	TGTGTCAGCAGCGACGGGACTAGCCCGGTCAATGAGCAGTTCTTC	CVSSDGTSPVNEQFF
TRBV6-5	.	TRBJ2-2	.	TGTGCCAGCAGTTCTACCATCTACAGGGCGACCGGGGAGCTGTTTTTT	CASSSTIYRATGELFF
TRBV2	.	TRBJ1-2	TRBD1	TGTGCCAGCAGGATGGACAGGGCTGGCTACACCTTC	CASRMDRAGYTF
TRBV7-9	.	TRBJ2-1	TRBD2	TGTGCCAGCAGCTTAATGGGACTAGCGTCGAATGAGCAGTTCTTC	CASSLMGLASNEQFF
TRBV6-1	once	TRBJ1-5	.	TGTGCCAGCAGTGAAGGGGCGGCCCAGCCCCAGCATTTT	CASSEGAAQPQHF
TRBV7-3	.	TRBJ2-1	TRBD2	TGTGCCAGCAGCCAGAGGCTAGCGGGGGGTAATGAGCAGTTCTTC	CASSQRLAGGNEQFF
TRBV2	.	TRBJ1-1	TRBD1	TGTGCCAGCAGTGGCCAGGGGGGTGGGCGAGCTTTCTTT	CASSGQGGGRAFF
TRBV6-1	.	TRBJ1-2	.	TGTGCCAGCAGTGATGGAGCCTTCTATGGCTACACCTTC	CASSDGAFYGYTF
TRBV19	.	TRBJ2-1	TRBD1	TGTGCCAGTAGTATAGAGAGGAGACAGGGGATTGAGCAGTTCTTC	CASSIERRQGIEQFF
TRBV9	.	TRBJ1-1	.	TGTGCCAGCAGCCGGCTATCCGGGGAAACGAACACTGAAGCTTTCTTT	CASSRLSGETNTEAFF
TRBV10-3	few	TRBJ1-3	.	TGTGCCATCAGTGCGACTTCTGGAAACACCATATATTTT	CAISATSGNTIYF
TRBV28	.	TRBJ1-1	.	TGTGCCAGCAGTCCCCCAGGGGTTTCGTTCGTTTACACTGAAGCTTTCTTT	CASSPPGVSFVYTEAFF
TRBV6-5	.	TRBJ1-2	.	TGTGCCAGCAGTAAATCTACACCGGGACGAGGAGGCTACACCTTC	CASSKSTPGRGGYTF
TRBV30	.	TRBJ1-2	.	TGTGCCTGGAGTGTCGACAGGTCGGGTGGCTACACCTTC	CAWSVDRSGGYTF
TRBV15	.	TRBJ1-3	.	TGTGCCACCAGCAGAGATCAGGCTCGCGGAGACACCATATATTTT	CATSRDQARGDTIYF
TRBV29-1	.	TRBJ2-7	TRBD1	TGCAGCGTCGGACAGGGGGGCTACGAGCAGTACTTC	CSVGQGGYEQYF
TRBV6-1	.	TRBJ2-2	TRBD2	TGTGCCAGCACCCCCGGGGGAGGGAGCACCGGGGAGCTGTTTTTT	CASTPGGGSTGELFF
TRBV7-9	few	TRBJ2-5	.	TGTGCCAGCAGCTTAGCCGGGAGTAGGGAGACCCAGTACTTC	CASSLAGSRETQYF
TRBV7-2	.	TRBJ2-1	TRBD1	TGTGCCAGCAGCCTTACCCGGGACAGGGGGCTTAATGAGCAGTTCTTC	CASSLTRDRGLNEQFF
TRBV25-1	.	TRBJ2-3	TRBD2	TGTGCCAGCAGTGAGGCGGGAGGGTTTATGTATACGCAGTATTTT	CASSEAGGFMYTQYF
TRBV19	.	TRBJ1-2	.	TGTGCCAGTAGTATAATGGCAGGATATGGCTACACCTTC	CASSIMAGYGYTF
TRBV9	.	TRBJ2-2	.	TGTGCCAGCACCAGGGACGGCACCGGGGAGCTGTTTTTT	CASTRDGTGELFF
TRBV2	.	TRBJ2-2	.	TGTGCCAGCAGGTGGGACATCTCCACCGGGGAGCTGTTTTTT	CASRWDISTGELFF
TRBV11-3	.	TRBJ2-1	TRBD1	TGTGCCAGCAGCTTTGACAATTGGGACAGGCGGTCCTACAATGAGCAGTTCTTC	CASSFDNWDRRSYNEQFF
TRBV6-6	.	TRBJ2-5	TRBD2	TGTGCCAGCAGTTACACTAGCGGAGAGACCCAGTACTTC	CASSYTSGETQYF
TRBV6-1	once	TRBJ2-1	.	TGTGCCAGCAGTGTTATGACTGATGCCTACAATGAGCAGTTCTTC	CASSVMTDAYNEQFF
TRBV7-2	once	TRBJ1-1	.	TGTGCCAGCAGCCCTAGGCTGTCCGGATATCAAGCTTTCTTT	CASSPRLSGYQAFF
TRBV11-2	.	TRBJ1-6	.	TGTGCCAGCAGCTTAGGGGCGAATTCACCCCTCCACTTT	CASSLGANSPLHF
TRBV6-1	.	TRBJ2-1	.	TGTGCCAGCAGTGAAGAGGGGCGCAAATCCTACAATGAGCAGTTCTTC	CASSEEGRKSYNEQFF
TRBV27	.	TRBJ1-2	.	TGTGCCAGCAGTTTGGAAGCAGGGACCGTCGGCTACACCTTC	CASSLEAGTVGYTF
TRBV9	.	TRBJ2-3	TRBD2	TGTGCCAGCAGCCCCAGATCGGGGGGGGATACGCAGTATTTT	CASSPRSGGDTQYF
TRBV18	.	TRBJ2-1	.	TGTGCCAGCTCACCCGTAGGGCCTGAGCAGTTCTTC	CASSPVGPEQFF
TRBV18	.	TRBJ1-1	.	TGTGCCAGCTCTGGGGGGACGAACACTGAAGCTTTCTTT	CASSGGTNTEAFF
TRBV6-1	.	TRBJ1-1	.	TGTGCCAGCAGTGTTCAGGAGAGGGGAAACACTGAAGCTTTCTTT	CASSVQERGNTEAFF
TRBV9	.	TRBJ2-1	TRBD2	TGTGCCAGCAGCGTAACTAGCGGGTTCTCCTACAATGAGCAGTTCTTC	CASSVTSGFSYNEQFF
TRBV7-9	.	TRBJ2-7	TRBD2	TGTGCCAGCAGCCCAAAATACAGCGGGAGAGGTGACGAGCAGTACTTC	CASSPKYSGRGDEQYF
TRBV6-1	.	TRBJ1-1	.	TGTGCCAGCATAGGAGGGGCCTCAGGGGCCACTGAAGCTTTCTTT	CASIGGASGATEAFF
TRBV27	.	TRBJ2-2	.	TGTGCCAGCAGTTTCTCCGGGATACGGGGCGGGGAGCTGTTTTTT	CASSFSGIRGGELFF
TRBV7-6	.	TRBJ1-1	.	TGTGCCAGCAGCTTAGGCCAGTTGAACACTGAAGCTTTCTTT	CASSLGQLNTEAFF
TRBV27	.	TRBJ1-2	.	TGTGCCAGCAGTGCCAGGGGTCTCACTATAAACTATGGCTACACCTTC	CASSARGLTINYGYTF
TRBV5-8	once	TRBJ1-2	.	TGTGCCAGCAGCTCCGCCGGCAGGGCCGTGTGGGGCTACACCTTC	CASSSAGRAVWGYTF
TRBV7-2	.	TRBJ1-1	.	TGTGCCAGCAGCCGTCAAGGTTTGAACACTGAAGCTTTCTTT	CASSRQGLNTEAFF
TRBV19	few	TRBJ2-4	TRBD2	TGTGCCAGTAGTCCGGGACTAGCGGCTCATCTAGCCAAAAACATTCAGTACTTC	CASSPGLAAHLAKNIQYF
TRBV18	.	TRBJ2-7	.	TGTGCCAGCTCACCCAACCAGGGCGGCTACTACGAGCAGTACTTC	CASSPNQGGYYEQYF
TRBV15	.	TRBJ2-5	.	TGTGCCACCAGCAGAGATAAGGGGTCGAGGCAAGAGACCCAGTACTTC	CATSRDKGSRQETQYF
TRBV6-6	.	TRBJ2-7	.	TGTGCCAGCAGTTCCCGGGACTCAGCCTACGAGCAGTACTTC	CASSSRDSAYEQYF
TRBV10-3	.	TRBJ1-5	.	TGTGCCATCAGTGAGAGCAGTCAGGGTGGCAATCAGCCCCAGCATTTT	CAISESSQGGNQPQHF
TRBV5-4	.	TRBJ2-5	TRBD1	TGTGCCAGCAGCCAGGACAGGGTTCGGGAGACCCAGTACTTC	CASSQDRVRETQYF
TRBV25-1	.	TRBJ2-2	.	TGTGCCAGCAGTGGGCGGTTCACCGGGGAGCTGTTTTTT	CASSGRFTGELFF